This record covers a single T cell receptor (beta chain). Its cognate antigen is unknown. Treatment indicated: roughly 10-day PBMC culture with coronavirus spike peptide pools or control peptides (ViraFEST assay). This entry belongs to a study of vaccination and CD4 T cells after COVID-19. Study-wide background: Each individual in the study obtained two doses of BNT162b2 or mRNA-1273 vaccine.

CD4+ T cells that had been cultured provided DNA sequenced with the Oncomine TCR Beta short-read assay. TCRdb passed the PCR reads through MiXCR, listing each CDR3 protein once. The profile shows 11,000 or so distinct CDR3 sequences, about 54% of them singletons. Germline V gene sequence: CDR1 WSHSY, CDR2 SAAADI. V was shortened by 8 bases and J by 4 bases, with 15 bases between the two germline ends. The CDR3 sequence is 14 residues long. The clonotype was recovered from a human donor who had recovered from COVID-19. The chain combines TRBV10-2 with TRBJ1-3, with D possibly being TRBD1 (5 bases). The material sequenced was CD4+ T cells from blood, cultured in vitro. The CDR3 bases are TGCGCCAGCGGACAAGGGATCATCGGAAACACCATATATTTT. It codes for CASGQGIIGNTIYF.